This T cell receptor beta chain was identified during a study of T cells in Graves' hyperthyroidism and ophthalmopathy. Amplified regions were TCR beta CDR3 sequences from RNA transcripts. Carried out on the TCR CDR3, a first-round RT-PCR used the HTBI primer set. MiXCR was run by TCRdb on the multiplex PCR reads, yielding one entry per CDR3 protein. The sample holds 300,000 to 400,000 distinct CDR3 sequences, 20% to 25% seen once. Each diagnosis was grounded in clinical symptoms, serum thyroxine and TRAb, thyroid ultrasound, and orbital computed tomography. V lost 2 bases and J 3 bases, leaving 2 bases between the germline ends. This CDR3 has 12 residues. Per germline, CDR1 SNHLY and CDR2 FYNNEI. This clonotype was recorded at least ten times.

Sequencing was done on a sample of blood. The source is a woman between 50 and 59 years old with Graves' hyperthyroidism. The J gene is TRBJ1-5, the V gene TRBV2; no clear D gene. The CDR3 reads CASSEPNQPQHF. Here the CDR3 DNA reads TGTGCCAGCAGTGAACCCAATCAGCCCCAGCATTTT.